A selection of T cell receptor beta chains follows, all from one sample in a study of cytomegalovirus exposure and HLA in healthy donors. Repertoires were generated with immunoSEQ multiplex PCR, while TCRdb's copy carries only in-frame clones and drops some. This sample yields 110,000 to 150,000 clones, of which about 90% are seen a single time; less than 8% belongs to the top ten. The sample comprised PBMCs. These TCRs come from a woman aged 25 to 39 in good health and CMV-seropositive. Both conserved end residues are trimmed from each CDR3. Fields, in order: J gene, V gene, clone size, CDR3 protein. Rows may omit the clone size; those that give it use once, few, many or a size class.

j_call: TRBJ1-5; v_call: TRBV6-1; clone_size: few; cdr3_aa: ASHRTGNQPQH
j_call: TRBJ2-5; v_call: TRBV5-1; clone_size: NA; cdr3_aa: ASSLDGRIQETQY
j_call: TRBJ1-1; v_call: TRBV10-2; clone_size: NA; cdr3_aa: ASSGGVNTEAF
j_call: TRBJ2-3; v_call: TRBV5-1; clone_size: NA; cdr3_aa: ASSMDLWADTQY
j_call: TRBJ1-5; v_call: TRBV7-2; clone_size: NA; cdr3_aa: ASSWDIGGNQPQH
j_call: TRBJ1-3; v_call: TRBV5-1; clone_size: NA; cdr3_aa: ASSLTGDGNTIY
j_call: TRBJ2-3; v_call: TRBV7-2; clone_size: NA; cdr3_aa: ASSLGRGATDTQY
j_call: TRBJ1-1; v_call: TRBV13; clone_size: NA; cdr3_aa: ASSLSPGSYTEAF
j_call: TRBJ1-1; v_call: TRBV9; clone_size: NA; cdr3_aa: ASSPRITGSNTEAF
j_call: TRBJ2-4; v_call: TRBV6-5; clone_size: NA; cdr3_aa: ASSYIGRGY
j_call: TRBJ2-2; v_call: TRBV5-1; clone_size: NA; cdr3_aa: ASSFYRTSGSLFLSGELF
j_call: TRBJ2-5; v_call: TRBV2; clone_size: NA; cdr3_aa: ASSALGAGGYQETQY
j_call: TRBJ2-3; v_call: TRBV5-4; clone_size: NA; cdr3_aa: ASSLTGTDTQY
j_call: TRBJ2-1; v_call: TRBV5-8; clone_size: NA; cdr3_aa: ASSSYSGILYNEQF
j_call: TRBJ1-3; v_call: TRBV28; clone_size: NA; cdr3_aa: ASSLAGSSGNTIY
j_call: TRBJ2-7; v_call: TRBV2; clone_size: NA; cdr3_aa: ASSVADSYEQY
j_call: TRBJ1-2; v_call: TRBV10-3; clone_size: NA; cdr3_aa: AIKGTQGDYGYT
j_call: TRBJ1-3; v_call: TRBV7-6; clone_size: NA; cdr3_aa: ASSSHPGQGFGDTIY
j_call: TRBJ2-7; v_call: TRBV5-4; clone_size: NA; cdr3_aa: ASSDRTSGTYEQY
j_call: TRBJ1-2; v_call: TRBV28; clone_size: NA; cdr3_aa: ASRGTGYGYT
j_call: TRBJ2-7; v_call: TRBV28; clone_size: NA; cdr3_aa: ASSQIGTGNEQY
j_call: TRBJ2-5; v_call: TRBV5-6; clone_size: NA; cdr3_aa: ASSPGLADGAQY
j_call: TRBJ1-2; v_call: TRBV7-8; clone_size: NA; cdr3_aa: ASSAGQQINGYT
j_call: TRBJ2-3; v_call: TRBV23-1; clone_size: few; cdr3_aa: ASSRGRLGIPPTDTQY
j_call: TRBJ1-1; v_call: TRBV5-1; clone_size: NA; cdr3_aa: ASSSRQGLNTEAF
j_call: TRBJ2-7; v_call: TRBV28; clone_size: NA; cdr3_aa: ASKTGPSYEQY
j_call: TRBJ2-5; v_call: TRBV6-6; clone_size: NA; cdr3_aa: ASSYSAAQETQY
j_call: TRBJ2-1; v_call: TRBV2; clone_size: NA; cdr3_aa: ASSAGTSGNEQF
j_call: TRBJ2-7; v_call: TRBV5-1; clone_size: NA; cdr3_aa: ASSLFEGNYEQY
j_call: TRBJ1-2; v_call: TRBV11-2; clone_size: NA; cdr3_aa: ASSRTVRSGSPNYGYT
j_call: TRBJ2-7; v_call: TRBV12-2; clone_size: NA; cdr3_aa: ASRYERKAYEQY
j_call: TRBJ1-4; v_call: TRBV5-1; clone_size: few; cdr3_aa: ASSPEAQTNEKLF
j_call: TRBJ2-1; v_call: TRBV6-1; clone_size: NA; cdr3_aa: ASRQRTDSGNEQF
j_call: TRBJ2-5; v_call: TRBV7-2; clone_size: NA; cdr3_aa: ASSWRETQY
j_call: TRBJ1-4; v_call: TRBV4-1; clone_size: once; cdr3_aa: ASSQVWSSGPNEKLF
j_call: TRBJ2-1; v_call: TRBV7-9; clone_size: NA; cdr3_aa: ASIYRDRNNEQF
j_call: TRBJ1-2; v_call: TRBV18; clone_size: medium-sized; cdr3_aa: ASSPDSPLNYGYT
j_call: TRBJ2-5; v_call: TRBV12-2; clone_size: NA; cdr3_aa: ARSGGQRIETQY
j_call: TRBJ2-7; v_call: TRBV7-9; clone_size: NA; cdr3_aa: ASSLKSLKLFYEQY
j_call: TRBJ2-7; v_call: TRBV7-7; clone_size: NA; cdr3_aa: ASSPGLATEQY
j_call: TRBJ2-2; v_call: TRBV18; clone_size: NA; cdr3_aa: ASSPPTQGATTGELF
j_call: TRBJ2-5; v_call: TRBV29-1; clone_size: NA; cdr3_aa: SVLDTGETQY
j_call: TRBJ2-3; v_call: TRBV7-2; clone_size: NA; cdr3_aa: ASSLGVAGGIDTQY
j_call: TRBJ2-5; v_call: TRBV7-8; clone_size: NA; cdr3_aa: ASSSIQETQY
j_call: TRBJ1-4; v_call: TRBV2; clone_size: NA; cdr3_aa: ASSVTGGGGEKLF
j_call: TRBJ2-5; v_call: TRBV4-1; clone_size: NA; cdr3_aa: ASSQFVEYQETQY
j_call: TRBJ2-2; v_call: TRBV6-5; clone_size: NA; cdr3_aa: ASSYGGSRSGELF
j_call: TRBJ1-4; v_call: TRBV11-2; clone_size: NA; cdr3_aa: ASSLVGGGAEKLF
j_call: TRBJ1-3; v_call: TRBV5-4; clone_size: NA; cdr3_aa: ASSRQESSGNTIY
j_call: TRBJ2-1; v_call: TRBV28; clone_size: NA; cdr3_aa: ASSSPLVAGGGYNEQF
j_call: TRBJ2-5; v_call: TRBV2; clone_size: NA; cdr3_aa: ASAGSGETQY
j_call: TRBJ2-7; v_call: TRBV4-1; clone_size: once; cdr3_aa: ASSQYRTSEQY
j_call: TRBJ1-6; v_call: TRBV2; clone_size: few; cdr3_aa: ASSSGQGIDSPLH
j_call: TRBJ1-6; v_call: TRBV6-5; clone_size: NA; cdr3_aa: ASSYEQGGSPLH
j_call: TRBJ1-5; v_call: TRBV19; clone_size: NA; cdr3_aa: ASSSPDRGGNQPQH
j_call: TRBJ2-3; v_call: TRBV11-2; clone_size: NA; cdr3_aa: ASRGLATDTQY
j_call: TRBJ1-1; v_call: TRBV6-1; clone_size: NA; cdr3_aa: ASSALRGTEAF
j_call: TRBJ2-5; v_call: TRBV11-2; clone_size: NA; cdr3_aa: ASSLTDRPQETQY
j_call: TRBJ2-7; v_call: TRBV28; clone_size: NA; cdr3_aa: ASSFRSAQQY
j_call: TRBJ2-1; v_call: TRBV4-1; clone_size: NA; cdr3_aa: ASSHRQGGDNEQF